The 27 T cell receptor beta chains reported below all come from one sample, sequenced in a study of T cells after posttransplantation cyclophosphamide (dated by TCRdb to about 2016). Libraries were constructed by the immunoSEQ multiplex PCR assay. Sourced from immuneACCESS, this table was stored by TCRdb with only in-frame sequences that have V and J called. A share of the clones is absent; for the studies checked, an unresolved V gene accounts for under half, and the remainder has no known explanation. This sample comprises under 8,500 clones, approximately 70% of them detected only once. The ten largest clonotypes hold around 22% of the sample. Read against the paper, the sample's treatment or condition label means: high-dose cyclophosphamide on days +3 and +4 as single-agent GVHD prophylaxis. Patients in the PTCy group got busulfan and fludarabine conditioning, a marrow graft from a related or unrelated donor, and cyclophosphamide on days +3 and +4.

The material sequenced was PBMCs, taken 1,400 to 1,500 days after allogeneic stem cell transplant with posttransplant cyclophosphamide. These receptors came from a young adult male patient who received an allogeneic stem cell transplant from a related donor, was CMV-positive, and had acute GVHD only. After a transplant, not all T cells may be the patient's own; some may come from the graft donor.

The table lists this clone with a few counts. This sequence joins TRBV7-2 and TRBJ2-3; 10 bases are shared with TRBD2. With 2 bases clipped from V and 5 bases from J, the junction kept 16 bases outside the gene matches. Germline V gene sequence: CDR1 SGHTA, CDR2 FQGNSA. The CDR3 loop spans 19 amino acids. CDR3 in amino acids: CASSLSLAGVRQRGDTQYF. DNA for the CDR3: TGTGCCAGCAGCTTATCTCTAGCGGGGGTCAGACAAAGGGGAGATACGCAGTATTTT.

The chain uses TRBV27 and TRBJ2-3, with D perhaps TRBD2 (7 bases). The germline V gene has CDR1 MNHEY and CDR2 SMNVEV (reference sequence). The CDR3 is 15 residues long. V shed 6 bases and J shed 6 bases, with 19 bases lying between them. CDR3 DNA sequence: TGTGCCAGCAGCCCAATAGGGGGGGCATGGGATACGCAGTATTTT. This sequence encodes CASSPIGGAWDTQYF.

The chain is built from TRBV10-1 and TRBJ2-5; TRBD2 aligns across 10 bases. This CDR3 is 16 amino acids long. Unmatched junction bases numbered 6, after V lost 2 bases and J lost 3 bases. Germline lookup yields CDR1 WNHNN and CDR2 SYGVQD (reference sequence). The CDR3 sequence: CASSETSGAAEETQYF. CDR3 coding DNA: TGCGCCAGCAGTGAGACTAGCGGGGCGGCGGAAGAGACCCAGTACTTC.

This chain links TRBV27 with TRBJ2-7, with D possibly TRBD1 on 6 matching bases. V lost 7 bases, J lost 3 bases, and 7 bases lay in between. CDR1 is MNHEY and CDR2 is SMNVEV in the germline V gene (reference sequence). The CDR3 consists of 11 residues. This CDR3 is CASKTGYEQYF. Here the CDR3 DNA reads TGTGCCAGCAAGACAGGCTACGAGCAGTACTTC.

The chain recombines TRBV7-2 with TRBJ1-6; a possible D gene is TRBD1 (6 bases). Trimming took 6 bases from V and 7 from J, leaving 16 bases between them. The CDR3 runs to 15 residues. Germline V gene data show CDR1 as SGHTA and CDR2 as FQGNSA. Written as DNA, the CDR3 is TGTGCCAGCAGAATGGGGGCGGTCTCGAATTCACCCCTCCACTTT. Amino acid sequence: CASRMGAVSNSPLHF.

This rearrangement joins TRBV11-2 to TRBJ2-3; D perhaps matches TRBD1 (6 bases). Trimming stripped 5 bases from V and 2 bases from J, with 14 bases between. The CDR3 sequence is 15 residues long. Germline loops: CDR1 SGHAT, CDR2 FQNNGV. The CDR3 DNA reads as TGTGCCAGCAGCCTTAGAGGACAGTTCACAGATACGCAGTATTTT. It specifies CASSLRGQFTDTQYF.

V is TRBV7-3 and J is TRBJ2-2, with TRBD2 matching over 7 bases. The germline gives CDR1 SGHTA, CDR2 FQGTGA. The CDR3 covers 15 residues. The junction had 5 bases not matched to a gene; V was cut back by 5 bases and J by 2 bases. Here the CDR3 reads CASSPRGGNTGELFF. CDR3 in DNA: TGTGCCAGCAGCCCCCGCGGGGGTAACACCGGGGAGCTGTTTTTT.

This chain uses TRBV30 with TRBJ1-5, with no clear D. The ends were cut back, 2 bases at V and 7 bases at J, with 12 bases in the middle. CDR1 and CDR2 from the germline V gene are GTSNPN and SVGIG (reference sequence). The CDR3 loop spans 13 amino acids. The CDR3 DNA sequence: TGTGCCTGGAGTCGCCTACCGGGGCAGCCCCAGCATTTT. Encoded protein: CAWSRLPGQPQHF.

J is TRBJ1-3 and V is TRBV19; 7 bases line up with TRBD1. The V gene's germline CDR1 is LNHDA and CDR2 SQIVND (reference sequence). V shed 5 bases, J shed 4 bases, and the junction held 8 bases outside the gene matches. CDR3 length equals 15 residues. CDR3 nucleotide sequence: TGTGCCAGTAGTCCCCAAACAGGGGCGGGAAACACCATATATTTT. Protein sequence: CASSPQTGAGNTIYF.

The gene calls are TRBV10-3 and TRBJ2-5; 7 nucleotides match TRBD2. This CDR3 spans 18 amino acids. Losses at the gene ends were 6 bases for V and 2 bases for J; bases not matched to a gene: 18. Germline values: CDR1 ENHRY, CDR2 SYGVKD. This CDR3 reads CAIRGRTRAGDLQETQYF. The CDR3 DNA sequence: TGTGCCATCAGGGGGAGGACTAGGGCGGGGGACCTGCAAGAGACCCAGTACTTC.

This chain's CDR3 is CASSYERGAGGNEQFF. CDR3 nucleotides: TGTGCCAGCAGTTATGAGCGGGGGGCCGGGGGCAATGAGCAGTTCTTC. The rearrangement joins TRBV6-6 to TRBJ2-1; 9 positions match TRBD2. The germline V gene encodes CDR1 MNHNY and CDR2 SVGAGI (reference sequence). V shed 3 bases, J shed 6 bases, and the junction held 9 bases outside the gene matches. This CDR3 spans 16 amino acids.

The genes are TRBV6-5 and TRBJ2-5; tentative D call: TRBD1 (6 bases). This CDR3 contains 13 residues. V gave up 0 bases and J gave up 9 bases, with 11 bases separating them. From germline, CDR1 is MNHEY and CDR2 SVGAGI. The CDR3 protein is CASSYSRGGPQYF. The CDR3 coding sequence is TGTGCCAGCAGTTACTCGAGAGGGGGACCCCAGTACTTC.

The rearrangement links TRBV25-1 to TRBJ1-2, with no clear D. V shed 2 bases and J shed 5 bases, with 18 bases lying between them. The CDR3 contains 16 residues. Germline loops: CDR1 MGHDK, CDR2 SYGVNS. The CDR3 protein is CASSESRAGGLYGYTF. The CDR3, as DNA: TGTGCCAGCAGTGAAAGCCGGGCAGGCGGGTTATATGGCTACACCTTC.

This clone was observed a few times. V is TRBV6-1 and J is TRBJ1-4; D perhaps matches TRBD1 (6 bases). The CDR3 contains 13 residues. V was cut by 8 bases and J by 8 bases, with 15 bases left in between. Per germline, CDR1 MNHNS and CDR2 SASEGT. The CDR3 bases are TGTGCCAGCCGGACAGCGGGAAGCGAAAAACTGTTTTTT. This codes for CASRTAGSEKLFF.

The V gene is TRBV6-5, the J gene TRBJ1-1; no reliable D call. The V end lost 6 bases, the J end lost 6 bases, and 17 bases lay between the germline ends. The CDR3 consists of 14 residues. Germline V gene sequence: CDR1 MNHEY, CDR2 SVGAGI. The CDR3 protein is CASSPVSPHAEAFF. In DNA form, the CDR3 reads TGTGCCAGCAGCCCCGTTAGTCCGCACGCTGAAGCTTTCTTT.

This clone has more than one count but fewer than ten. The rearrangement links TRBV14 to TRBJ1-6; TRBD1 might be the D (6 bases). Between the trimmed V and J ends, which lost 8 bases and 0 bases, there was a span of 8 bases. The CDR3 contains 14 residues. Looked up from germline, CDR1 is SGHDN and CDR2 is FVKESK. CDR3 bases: TGTGCCAGCGGACAGAGCTCCTATAATTCACCCCTCCACTTT. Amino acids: CASGQSSYNSPLHF.

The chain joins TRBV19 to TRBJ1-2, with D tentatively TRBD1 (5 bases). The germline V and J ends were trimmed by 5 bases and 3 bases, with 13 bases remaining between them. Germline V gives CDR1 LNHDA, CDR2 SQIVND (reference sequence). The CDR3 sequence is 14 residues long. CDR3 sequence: CASSPQAGDYGYTF. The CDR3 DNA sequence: TGTGCCAGTAGTCCTCAGGCGGGGGACTATGGCTACACCTTC.

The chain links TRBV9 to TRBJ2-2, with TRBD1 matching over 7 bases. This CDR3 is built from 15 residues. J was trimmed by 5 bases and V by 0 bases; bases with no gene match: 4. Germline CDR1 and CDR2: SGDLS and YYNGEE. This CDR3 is CASSVGQGGTGELFF. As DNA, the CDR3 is TGTGCCAGCAGCGTAGGACAGGGCGGAACCGGGGAGCTGTTTTTT.

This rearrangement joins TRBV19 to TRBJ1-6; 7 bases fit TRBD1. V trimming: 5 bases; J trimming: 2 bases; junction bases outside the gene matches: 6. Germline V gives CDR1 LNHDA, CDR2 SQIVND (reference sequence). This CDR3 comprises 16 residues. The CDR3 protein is CASSLTGITYNSPLHF. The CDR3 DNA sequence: TGTGCCAGTAGTTTGACAGGGATCACCTATAATTCACCCCTCCACTTT.

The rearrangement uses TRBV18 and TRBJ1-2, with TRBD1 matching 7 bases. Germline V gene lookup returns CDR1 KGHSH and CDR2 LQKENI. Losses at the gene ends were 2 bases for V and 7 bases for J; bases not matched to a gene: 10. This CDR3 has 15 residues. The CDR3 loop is CASSPEPQGGVGYTF. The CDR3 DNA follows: TGTGCCAGCTCACCAGAGCCTCAGGGGGGCGTTGGCTACACCTTC.

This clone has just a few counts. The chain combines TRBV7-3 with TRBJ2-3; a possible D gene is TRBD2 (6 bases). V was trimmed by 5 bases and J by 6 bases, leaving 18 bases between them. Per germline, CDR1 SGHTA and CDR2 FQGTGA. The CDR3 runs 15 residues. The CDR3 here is CASSPPTGERDTQYF. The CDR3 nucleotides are TGTGCCAGCAGCCCACCGACGGGGGAGAGGGATACGCAGTATTTT.

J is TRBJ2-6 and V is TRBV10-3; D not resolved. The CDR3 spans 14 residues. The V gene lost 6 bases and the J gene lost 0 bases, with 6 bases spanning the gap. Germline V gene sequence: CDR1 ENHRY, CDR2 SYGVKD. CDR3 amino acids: CAIRAVSGANVLTF. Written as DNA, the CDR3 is TGTGCCATCAGGGCGGTCTCTGGGGCCAACGTCCTGACTTTC.

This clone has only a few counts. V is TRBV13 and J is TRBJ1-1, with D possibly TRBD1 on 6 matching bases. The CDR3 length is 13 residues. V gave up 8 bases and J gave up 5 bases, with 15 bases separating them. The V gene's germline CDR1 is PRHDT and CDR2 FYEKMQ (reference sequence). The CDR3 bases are TGTGCCAGCGGCAGGGGCCGCGAGACTGAAGCTTTCTTT. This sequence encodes CASGRGRETEAFF. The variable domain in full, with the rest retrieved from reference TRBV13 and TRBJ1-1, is AAGVIQSPRHLIKEKRETATLKCYPIPRHDTVYWYQQGPGQDPQFLISFYEKMQSDKGSIPDRFSAQQFSDYHSELNMSSLELGDSALYFCASGRGRETEAFFGQGTRLTVV.

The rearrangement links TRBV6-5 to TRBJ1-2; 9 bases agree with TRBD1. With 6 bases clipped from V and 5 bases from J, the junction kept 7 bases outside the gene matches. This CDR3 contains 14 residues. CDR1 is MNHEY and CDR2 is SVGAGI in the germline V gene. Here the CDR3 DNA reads TGTGCCAGCAGGCCGGACAGGGGAACTTATGGCTACACCTTC. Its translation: CASRPDRGTYGYTF.

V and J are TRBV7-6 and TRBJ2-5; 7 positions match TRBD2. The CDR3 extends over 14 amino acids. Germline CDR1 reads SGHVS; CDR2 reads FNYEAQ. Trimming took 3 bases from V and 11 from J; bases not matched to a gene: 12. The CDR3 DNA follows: TGTGCCAGCAGCTTGGCTCCCTCTCGGGGGGAGCAGTACTTC. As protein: CASSLAPSRGEQYF.

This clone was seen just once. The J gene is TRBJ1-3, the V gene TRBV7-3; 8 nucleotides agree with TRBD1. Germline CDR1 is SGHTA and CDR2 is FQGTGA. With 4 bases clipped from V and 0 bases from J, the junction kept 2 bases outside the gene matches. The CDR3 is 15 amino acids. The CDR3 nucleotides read TGTGCCAGCAGCTCCGGACAGGGCTCTGGAAACACCATATATTTT. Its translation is CASSSGQGSGNTIYF.

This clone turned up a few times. As DNA, the CDR3 is TGTGCCAGCAGTGAGGTCCTAGGCTATGGCTACACCTTC. The encoded protein is CASSEVLGYGYTF. The chain joins TRBV2 to TRBJ1-2; the D is unclear. Trimming stripped 3 bases from V and 4 bases from J, with 9 bases between. From germline, CDR1 is SNHLY and CDR2 FYNNEI. The CDR3 is 13 amino acids.